The next 28 T cell receptor beta chains were all read from a single sample in a study of cytomegalovirus exposure and HLA in healthy donors. 60 Vbeta and 13 Jbeta primers were used in PCR. Profiled with immunoSEQ multiplex PCR; TCRdb holds only in-frame clones, not every one. The sample lists about 160,000 clones, around 80% seen once, with more than 1.5% in the top ten. Input material: PBMCs. The receptors were gathered from a young man in good health and CMV-seronegative.

The J gene is TRBJ1-1, the V gene TRBV11-3; D might be TRBD1 (5 bases). Per germline, CDR1 SGHNT and CDR2 YENEEA. The CDR3 runs 15 residues. Trimming took off 1 base at V and 4 bases at J, with 13 bases between the two ends. The DNA of the CDR3 is TGTGCCAGCAGCTTAGGCACAGGTAAAGGCACTGAAGCTTTCTTT. Amino acids: CASSLGTGKGTEAFF.

The sample holds one count of this clone. The chain combines TRBV6-5 with TRBJ1-6; 8 nucleotides agree with TRBD1. The germline gives CDR1 MNHEY, CDR2 SVGAGI. The CDR3 length is 14 residues. V dropped 5 bases and J dropped 7; count of bases not matched to a gene: 4. CDR3 sequence reads: CASSETGVNSPLHF. In DNA, the CDR3 is TGTGCCAGCAGTGAGACAGGGGTGAATTCACCCCTCCACTTT.

This clone was seen once. The chain is built from TRBV10-3 and TRBJ2-3; 7 bases map to TRBD1. The CDR3 extends over 14 amino acids. With 3 bases clipped from V and 5 bases from J, the junction kept 5 bases outside the gene matches. CDR1 and CDR2 (germline): ENHRY, SYGVKD. CDR3 residues: CAISDSSGGDTQYF. In DNA form, the CDR3 reads TGTGCCATCAGTGATTCTTCAGGGGGAGATACGCAGTATTTT.

V gene TRBV7-9 combines with J gene TRBJ1-2; perhaps TRBD1 as D (6 bases). The CDR3 has 16 amino acids. Germline V lookup: CDR1 SEHNR, CDR2 FQNEAQ (reference sequence). The V and J ends lost 3 bases and 7 bases respectively, with 21 bases between them. The CDR3 spells CASSFVSRGAVRGYTF. In DNA form, the CDR3 reads TGTGCCAGCAGCTTCGTATCCCGGGGGGCAGTACGTGGCTACACCTTC.

The CDR3 sequence is CASSLGQGEKLFF. The CDR3 DNA sequence: TGTGCCAGCAGTTTGGGACAGGGCGAAAAACTGTTTTTT. The V gene is TRBV28, the J gene TRBJ1-4; 9 nucleotides agree with TRBD1. The CDR3 extends over 13 amino acids. The V gene end was trimmed by 3 bases and the J gene end by 8 bases; junction bases not matched to a gene: 1. Germline V lookup: CDR1 MDHEN, CDR2 SYDVKM.

V gene TRBV11-2 combines with J gene TRBJ1-6, with a possible D match to TRBD1 (6 bases). The germline CDR1 and CDR2 sequences are SGHAT and FQNNGV. V dropped 5 bases and J dropped 9 bases, with 11 bases sitting between them. The CDR3 is 13 amino acids. CDR3 protein: CASSPGTTSPLHF. As DNA, the CDR3 is TGTGCCAGCAGCCCTGGGACAACTTCACCCCTCCACTTT.

V is TRBV14 and J is TRBJ1-3; 9 positions agree with TRBD1. V shed 2 bases, J shed 2 bases, and the junction held 7 bases outside the gene matches. The CDR3 consists of 17 residues. CDR1 and CDR2 (germline): SGHDN, FVKESK. DNA for the CDR3: TGTGCCAGCAGCCAACTGACGGGACAGGGAACTGGAAACACCATATATTTT. It encodes CASSQLTGQGTGNTIYF.

The chain links TRBV28 to TRBJ2-1; D remains unclear. From germline, CDR1 is MDHEN and CDR2 SYDVKM. This CDR3 spans 11 amino acids. Trimming left V 2 bases short and J 6 bases short, with 2 bases between. The CDR3 protein is CASSLRNEQFF. The CDR3 DNA follows: TGTGCCAGCAGTTTACGCAATGAGCAGTTCTTC. Full variable domain (remainder filled in from reference TRBV28 and TRBJ2-1): DVKVTQSSRYLVKRTGEKVFLECVQDMDHENMFWYRQDPGLGLRLIYFSYDVKMKEKGDIPEGYSVSREKKERFSLILESASTNQTSMYLCASSLRNEQFFGPGTRLTVL.

The gene calls are TRBV6-1 and TRBJ2-2; 15 positions agree with TRBD2. The CDR3 spans 19 residues. Germline CDR1 is MNHNS and CDR2 is SASEGT. V trimming: 3 bases; J trimming: 4 bases; junction bases outside the gene matches: 9. Written as DNA, the CDR3 is TGTGCCAGCAGTGATTGGCGGACTAGCGGGGGGGTGTCCACCGGGGAGCTGTTTTTT. Translating gives CASSDWRTSGGVSTGELFF.

V gene TRBV13 combines with J gene TRBJ2-5; TRBD1 aligns across 8 bases. CDR3 length: 15 amino acids. The V segment lost 6 bases and the J segment 4 bases; nucleotides outside the gene matches: 10. Germline values: CDR1 PRHDT, CDR2 FYEKMQ (reference sequence). The CDR3 is CASRYGGQGGETQYF. The CDR3 DNA follows: TGTGCCAGCAGATATGGAGGACAGGGAGGAGAGACCCAGTACTTC.

CDR3 loop: CASQRGGRGSTGELFF. In DNA, the CDR3 is TGTGCCAGCCAAAGAGGAGGCAGGGGCTCCACCGGGGAGCTGTTTTTT. This chain uses TRBV7-9 with TRBJ2-2; possibly TRBD1 for D (6 bases). V lost 8 bases and J 4 bases, leaving 20 bases between the germline ends. CDR3 length: 16 residues. From germline, CDR1 is SEHNR and CDR2 FQNEAQ (reference sequence).

The chain couples TRBV9 to TRBJ2-7, with a tentative D call TRBD1 (6 bases). The CDR3 has 13 amino acids. V was cut by 4 bases and J by 1 base, with 9 bases left in between. Germline V CDR1 and CDR2: SGDLS, YYNGEE. Here the CDR3 reads CASSPRGSYEQYF. DNA for the CDR3: TGTGCCAGCAGCCCCAGGGGATCCTACGAGCAGTACTTC.

The chain recombines TRBV13 with TRBJ2-7; D is possibly TRBD1 (5 bases). CDR3 length: 16 residues. The germline V and J ends were trimmed by 2 bases and 5 bases, with 19 bases remaining between them. From germline, CDR1 is PRHDT and CDR2 FYEKMQ (reference sequence). CDR3 bases: TGTGCCAGCAGCTTAAGTCTCGGACCAGTCAGGGACGAGCAGTACTTC. Residues: CASSLSLGPVRDEQYF. The variable domain in full, completed from reference TRBV13 and TRBJ2-7, reads AAGVIQSPRHLIKEKRETATLKCYPIPRHDTVYWYQQGPGQDPQFLISFYEKMQSDKGSIPDRFSAQQFSDYHSELNMSSLELGDSALYFCASSLSLGPVRDEQYFGPGTRLTVT.

This chain joins TRBV10-3 and TRBJ2-3, with D possibly matching TRBD1 (5 bases). Germline values: CDR1 ENHRY, CDR2 SYGVKD. The CDR3 covers 14 residues. Trimming shortened V by 7 bases and J by 0 bases, and 11 bases separated the two germline ends. CDR3 loop: CAITRQRSTDTQYF. The CDR3 DNA is TGTGCCATCACCCGACAGCGCAGCACAGATACGCAGTATTTT.

The rearrangement uses TRBV28 and TRBJ2-3; 8 positions agree with TRBD1. Trimming at V came to 5 bases and at J to 0 bases, leaving 7 bases not matched to a gene. The CDR3 length is 16 residues. In germline, CDR1 is MDHEN, CDR2 SYDVKM. The CDR3, as DNA: TGTGCCAGCAGTCTGGGACAGGCTCCTAGCACAGATACGCAGTATTTT. It translates to CASSLGQAPSTDTQYF.

The chain couples TRBV28 to TRBJ1-2; perhaps TRBD1 as D (5 bases). Trimming shortened V by 6 bases and J by 8 bases, and 16 bases separated the two germline ends. The CDR3 length is 13 residues. In germline, CDR1 is MDHEN, CDR2 SYDVKM. The CDR3 region is CASRLNRIGGYTF. CDR3 DNA: TGTGCCAGCAGACTTAACAGGATAGGCGGCTACACCTTC.

V gene TRBV5-1 combines with J gene TRBJ1-1; D call uncertain. The V end lost 5 bases, the J end lost 2 bases, and 13 bases lay between the germline ends. The V gene's germline CDR1 is SGHRS and CDR2 YFSETQ. This CDR3 is 14 amino acids long. CDR3 nucleotide sequence: TGCGCCAGCAGTCCTTCGGCAGGAAACACTGAAGCTTTCTTT. Its protein is CASSPSAGNTEAFF.

This rearrangement joins TRBV7-5 to TRBJ2-5; the listed D gene, TRBD1, was not tested against the DNA. The end of the DNA fits TRBJ2-7 better, so the J call may be wrong. TRBV7-5 is listed as a pseudogene. The CDR3 covers 15 residues. The CDR3 sequence is CARSFSWDSSYEQYF. DNA for the CDR3: TGTGCCAGAAGCTTTTCGTGGGACAGCTCCTACGAGCAGTACTTC.

This chain connects TRBV6-1 to TRBJ2-7, with D maybe TRBD1 (6 bases). The CDR3 totals 14 residues. V dropped 6 bases and J dropped 0 bases, with 12 bases sitting between them. The germline gives CDR1 MNHNS, CDR2 SASEGT. Here the CDR3 reads CASRETGISYEQYF. DNA of the CDR3: TGTGCCAGCAGGGAGACAGGCATCTCCTACGAGCAGTACTTC.

Remarks on this clone: The same CDR3 arises from other DNA sequences in this sample as well. V usage is TRBV4-3 and J usage is TRBJ2-7, with 8 nucleotides matching TRBD2. Germline trimming cut 0 bases from V and 1 base from J; bases unmatched to any gene: 2. Germline lookup yields CDR1 LGHNA and CDR2 YSLEER. This CDR3 contains 15 residues. CDR3 region: CASSQELAESYEQYF. The CDR3 DNA sequence: TGCGCCAGCAGCCAAGAACTAGCGGAATCCTACGAGCAGTACTTC.

The V gene is TRBV7-2, the J gene TRBJ1-2, with D possibly being TRBD1 (6 bases). Germline V gene lookup returns CDR1 SGHTA and CDR2 FQGNSA. V was pared by 1 base and J by 5 bases, with 17 bases between. The CDR3 spans 16 residues. The CDR3 loop is CASSLGPVRGGYGYTF. In DNA form, the CDR3 reads TGTGCCAGCAGCTTAGGACCCGTCCGAGGGGGATATGGCTACACCTTC. The entire variable domain, with the rest obtained from reference TRBV7-2 and TRBJ1-2, is as follows: GAGVSQSPSNKVTEKGKDVELRCDPISGHTALYWYRQSLGQGLEFLIYFQGNSAPDKSGLPSDRFSAERTGGSVSTLTIQRTQQEDSAVYLCASSLGPVRGGYGYTFGSGTRLTVV.

This chain uses TRBV2 with TRBJ1-6; 7 bases are a match to TRBD1. Germline lookup yields CDR1 SNHLY and CDR2 FYNNEI. The CDR3 length is 17 residues. V was pared by 2 bases and J by 2 bases, with 6 bases of the junction left unmatched. CDR3 in amino acids: CASSERGQGAYNSPLHF. Here the CDR3 DNA reads TGTGCCAGCAGTGAACGGGGCCAGGGGGCCTATAATTCACCCCTCCACTTT. Full variable domain (rest looked up from reference TRBV2 and TRBJ1-6): EPEVTQTPSHQVTQMGQEVILRCVPISNHLYFYWYRQILGQKVEFLVSFYNNEISEKSEIFDDQFSVERPDGSNFTLKIRSTKLEDSAMYFCASSERGQGAYNSPLHFGNGTRLTVT.

This clone ranks as medium-sized (0.01 to 0.1%). V is TRBV27 and J is TRBJ2-1; 7 nucleotides line up with TRBD2. This CDR3 comprises 15 residues. The germline CDR1 and CDR2 sequences are MNHEY and SMNVEV (reference sequence). The V segment lost 7 bases and the J segment 4 bases; nucleotides outside the gene matches: 10. The CDR3: CASTDMGEGYNEQFF. The CDR3 DNA sequence: TGTGCCAGCACCGATATGGGGGAGGGTTACAATGAGCAGTTCTTC.

The chain carries TRBV5-6 and TRBJ1-2; D is undetermined. Trimming took off 6 bases at V and 4 bases at J, with 16 bases between the two ends. CDR1 SGHDT and CDR2 YYEEEE come from the germline V gene. This CDR3 region has 14 residues. CDR3: CASTGRSVFYGYTF. For the CDR3, the DNA is TGTGCCAGCACTGGGCGTAGTGTCTTCTATGGCTACACCTTC.

The V gene is TRBV18, the J gene TRBJ1-1; D is unclear. Germline V gene data show CDR1 as KGHSH and CDR2 as LQKENI. The length of the CDR3 is 14 residues. V lost 1 base, J lost 6 bases, and 12 bases lay in between. The CDR3: CASSPLVPGAEAFF. The CDR3 DNA reads as TGTGCCAGCTCACCACTGGTTCCGGGTGCTGAAGCTTTCTTT.

V gene TRBV5-1 combines with J gene TRBJ2-1; D possibly corresponds to TRBD2 (6 bases). V lost 4 bases, J lost 6 bases, and 17 bases lay in between. CDR1 is SGHRS, CDR2 YFSETQ, per germline. The CDR3 is 15 amino acids. The CDR3 coding sequence is TGCGCCAGCAGCCTGAGGGTTAGCGGTCTCAATGAGCAGTTCTTC. This translates into CASSLRVSGLNEQFF.

This clone appeared once. The chain employs TRBV6-5 and TRBJ1-2; 8 bases line up with TRBD1. The CDR3 totals 13 residues. Germline CDR1 reads MNHEY; CDR2 reads SVGAGI. J lost 6 bases, V lost 5 bases, and 5 bases had no gene match. DNA for the CDR3: TGTGCCAGCAGTGTGGACAGGGTAGATGGCTACACCTTC. Protein: CASSVDRVDGYTF.

The chain employs TRBV10-3 and TRBJ2-2; D perhaps matches TRBD2 (5 bases). CDR3 length equals 17 residues. Germline V gene sequence: CDR1 ENHRY, CDR2 SYGVKD. With 0 bases removed from V and 2 bases from J, the gap between germline ends came to 13 bases. Here the CDR3 reads CAISESRLSGNTGELFF. CDR3 nucleotides: TGTGCCATCAGTGAGTCAAGGTTGAGCGGAAACACCGGGGAGCTGTTTTTT.